This T cell receptor beta chain was identified in a study of cytomegalovirus exposure and HLA in healthy donors. Study-level information: The early release's HLA-typed donors yielded about 85 million unique TCRs. Study observations and caveats: Cytomegalovirus-associated TCR beta chains were listed, numbering 150 to 200. A later analysis associated approximately 17,000 TCR beta sequences with HLA alleles at a 0.05 false discovery rate. In a later analysis, TCR beta V- and J-gene trimming was associated with a missense DCLRE1C variant.

A word on this clone: Antigen: not known.

60 Vbeta and 13 Jbeta primers were used in PCR. Sequencing was performed with immunoSEQ multiplex PCR; in TCRdb, only in-frame clones are kept and a portion is missing. The sample lists 99,000 or so clones, approximately 80% occurring once. The V gene lost 5 bases and the J gene lost 5 bases, with 9 bases spanning the gap. Germline V gene data show CDR1 as SGHAT and CDR2 as FQDESV (reference sequence). This CDR3 is 13 amino acids long. This chain links TRBV11-1 with TRBJ2-2, with D possibly being TRBD1 (6 bases). The sequencing sample was made of PBMCs. The receptor was derived from a woman between 40 and 55 years old in good health and CMV-seronegative. CDR3 loop: CASSHDRTGELFF. The CDR3 DNA reads TGTGCCAGCAGCCACGACAGGACCGGGGAGCTGTTTTTT. Using reference TRBV11-1 and TRBJ2-2 for the parts outside the CDR3, the full variable domain is EAEVAQSPRYKITEKSQAVAFWCDPISGHATLYWYRQILGQGPELLVQFQDESVVDDSQLPKDRFSAERLKGVDSTLKIQPAELGDSAMYLCASSHDRTGELFFGEGSRLTVL.